This T cell receptor (beta chain) was retrieved from a study of siplizumab effects on memory and regulatory T cells. Profiled with immunoSEQ multiplex PCR; TCRdb holds only in-frame clones, not every one. The sample lists fewer than 45,000 clones, roughly nine tenths occurring once. The sequenced sample was naive CD4+ T cells sorted from blood. This receptor was taken from a human donor in good health.

The CDR3 loop reads CASSSRVTVNTEAFF. CDR3 nucleotides: TGTGCCAGCAGTTCGCGGGTTACCGTGAACACTGAAGCTTTCTTT. The chain joins TRBV6-6 to TRBJ1-1, with D unclear. CDR3 length: 15 residues. Trimming took off 4 bases at V and 0 bases at J, with 12 bases between the two ends. Germline V lookup: CDR1 MNHNY, CDR2 SVGAGI (reference sequence).